These T cell receptor beta chains were read from a single sample in a study of shared clonotypes between healthy human individuals. Sequencing was performed with immunoSEQ multiplex PCR; in TCRdb, only in-frame clones are kept and a portion is missing. The table lists roughly 2.5 million clones, more than 90% of them singletons. Sequencing input: naive CD4+ T cells sorted from blood. These TCRs come from a man aged 18-30 years in good health. The CDR3 runs from the conserved cysteine through the conserved F or W. The D gene is left open where the match is weak. Size is omitted from some rows. Given values are once, few, many or a class for expanded clones.

V	size	D	J	DNA	CDR3
TRBV6-5	NA	TRBD2	TRBJ2-1	TGTGCCAGCAGTTCCAGCGGGAACTCCTACAATGAGCAGTTCTTC	CASSSSGNSYNEQFF
TRBV7-2	NA	TRBD1	TRBJ2-3	TGTGCCAGCAGCTCCAGGGGGCCAGATACGCAGTATTTT	CASSSRGPDTQYF
TRBV7-9	NA	TRBD2	TRBJ2-3	TGTGCCAGCAGCTTAAACACGATGACTAGCGGGGGAGATACGCAGTATTTT	CASSLNTMTSGGDTQYF
TRBV10-1	NA	NA	TRBJ2-2	TGCGCCAGCAGTGAGTCGGGATCGAACACCGGGGAGCTGTTTTTT	CASSESGSNTGELFF
TRBV6-5	once	NA	TRBJ2-5	TGTGCCAGCAGCCCCCAAGGCGGAATCGAGACCCAGTACTTC	CASSPQGGIETQYF
TRBV5-1	NA	TRBD1	TRBJ2-5	TGCGCCAGCAGCTCCGGGACAGGGGGATATCAAGAGACCCAGTACTTC	CASSSGTGGYQETQYF
TRBV27	NA	TRBD2	TRBJ2-1	TGTGCCAGCAGTTTACCTACTAGCGGGGGGGCCGTTGATGAGCAGTTCTTC	CASSLPTSGGAVDEQFF
TRBV30	NA	NA	TRBJ2-1	TGTGCCTGGAGTGTACTCGAAAAGCGCAATGAGCAGTTCTTC	CAWSVLEKRNEQFF
TRBV30	NA	NA	TRBJ2-3	TGTGCCTGGACTTTCGGGGGCCCCACAGATACGCAGTATTTT	CAWTFGGPTDTQYF
TRBV11-2	NA	NA	TRBJ2-1	TGTGCCAGCAGCTCGCAGGGGCCAGGGTGGAATGAGCAGTTCTTC	CASSSQGPGWNEQFF
TRBV7-2	NA	TRBD2	TRBJ2-6	TGTGCCAGCAGCTTATCCAGCGGGAAGGGATCTGGGGCCAACGTCCTGACTTTC	CASSLSSGKGSGANVLTF
TRBV2	NA	NA	TRBJ2-7	TGTGCCAGCAGTGGCCCCTACGTACGATACGAGCAGTACTTC	CASSGPYVRYEQYF
TRBV10-3	NA	TRBD1	TRBJ2-7	TGTGCCAGTTCACAGGGGGCGGGTGAATCCTACGAGCAGTACTTC	CASSQGAGESYEQYF
TRBV29-1	NA	NA	TRBJ1-2	TGCAGCGTCCTACAGGAGAACTATGGCTACACCTTC	CSVLQENYGYTF
TRBV2	NA	TRBD2	TRBJ2-5	TGTGCCAGCAGAGAAACTAGCGGCGAGGGGGGGACCCAGTACTTC	CASRETSGEGGTQYF
TRBV2	NA	NA	TRBJ2-2	TGTGCCAGCAGCAGGGCGACAGGATCAACCACCGGGGAGCTGTTTTTT	CASSRATGSTTGELFF
TRBV28	NA	TRBD1	TRBJ1-6	TGTGCCAGCAGCCCTATGGGACAGATTAATTCACCCCTCCACTTT	CASSPMGQINSPLHF
TRBV7-2	NA	NA	TRBJ2-5	TGTGCCAGCAGCTTATACACCCAAGAGACCCAGTACTTC	CASSLYTQETQYF
TRBV7-2	NA	NA	TRBJ1-5	TGTGCCAGCAGCTTTGGCCATAGCAATCAGCCCCAGCATTTT	CASSFGHSNQPQHF
TRBV4-1	NA	TRBD1	TRBJ1-2	TGCGCCAGCAGCCAAGGAGTCGGGGCAGGGGGCCTTATCTATGGCTACACCTTC	CASSQGVGAGGLIYGYTF
TRBV7-8	NA	NA	TRBJ1-2	TGTGCCAGCAGCTCCACGGACAGCTATGGCTACACCTTC	CASSSTDSYGYTF
TRBV11-3	once	NA	TRBJ2-3	TGTGCCAGCAGCTTAGGGGACCTCACAGATACGCAGTATTTT	CASSLGDLTDTQYF
TRBV2	NA	NA	TRBJ1-3	TGTGCCAGCAGTGAGGAGGGCTCTGGAAACACCATATATTTT	CASSEEGSGNTIYF
TRBV4-3	NA	NA	TRBJ2-3	TGCGCCAGCAGCCAAAATCGGGCAGATACGCAGTATTTT	CASSQNRADTQYF
TRBV4-2	NA	TRBD2	TRBJ2-3	TGTGCCAGCAGCCAAGGAACGGGGGGGAGCACAGATACGCAGTATTTT	CASSQGTGGSTDTQYF
TRBV7-9	NA	TRBD2	TRBJ2-5	TGTGCCAGCAGCTTTGCGGGGGGAAAAGAGACCCAGTACTTC	CASSFAGGKETQYF
TRBV10-3	NA	NA	TRBJ1-5	TGTGCCATCACTCCGGGCCCTCCGGGGGATCAGCCCCAGCATTTT	CAITPGPPGDQPQHF
TRBV2	NA	NA	TRBJ1-2	TGTGCCAGCACCCGGGAGCCCGACTTAGGAGGCTACACCTTC	CASTREPDLGGYTF
TRBV5-4	NA	TRBD1	TRBJ1-1	TGTGCCAGCAGCTCCGAGACAGGGCTGAACACTGAAGCTTTCTTT	CASSSETGLNTEAFF
TRBV7-2	NA	NA	TRBJ1-2	TGTGCCAGCAGCTCGACGATAGACAGGAACTATGGCTACACCTTC	CASSSTIDRNYGYTF
TRBV6-6	NA	NA	TRBJ2-3	TGTGCCAGCAGCCCACCGGGATTAGGACAAACAGATACGCAGTATTTT	CASSPPGLGQTDTQYF
TRBV5-5	NA	TRBD2	TRBJ2-4	TGTGCCAGCAGGGCTAGCGGGAGTCGCGATAACATTCAGTACTTC	CASRASGSRDNIQYF
TRBV5-5	NA	NA	TRBJ2-1	TGTGCCAGCAGCCCTGGGTGGACGGAGAATGAGCAGTTCTTC	CASSPGWTENEQFF
TRBV5-4	NA	NA	TRBJ2-1	TGTGCCAGCAGCTTGGTAGGTAGCCTGGCCGTATACAATGAGCAGTTCTTC	CASSLVGSLAVYNEQFF
TRBV10-3	NA	TRBD2	TRBJ2-1	TGTGCCATCAGTGATAGGACTAGCGGGGGGGCCTCTGAGCAGTTCTTC	CAISDRTSGGASEQFF
TRBV5-1	NA	NA	TRBJ2-7	TGCGCCAGCAGCTTGCCCGACGGCTCCTACGAGCAGTACTTC	CASSLPDGSYEQYF
TRBV11-2	NA	TRBD2	TRBJ2-1	TGTGCCAGCAGCCTCGAGGTAGCGGGATACAATGAGCAGTTCTTC	CASSLEVAGYNEQFF